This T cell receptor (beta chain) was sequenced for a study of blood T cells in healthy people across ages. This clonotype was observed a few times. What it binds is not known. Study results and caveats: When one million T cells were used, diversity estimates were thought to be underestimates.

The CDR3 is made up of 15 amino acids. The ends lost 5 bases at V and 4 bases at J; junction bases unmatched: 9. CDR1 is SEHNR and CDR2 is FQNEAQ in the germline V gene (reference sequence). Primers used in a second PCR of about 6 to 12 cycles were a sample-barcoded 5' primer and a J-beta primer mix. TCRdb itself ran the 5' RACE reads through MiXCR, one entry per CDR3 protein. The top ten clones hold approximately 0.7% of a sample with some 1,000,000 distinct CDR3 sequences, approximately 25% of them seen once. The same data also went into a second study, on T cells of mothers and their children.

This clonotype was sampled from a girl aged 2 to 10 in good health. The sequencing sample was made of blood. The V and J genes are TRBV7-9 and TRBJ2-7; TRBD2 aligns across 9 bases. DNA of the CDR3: TGTGCCAGCAGCCCAATTAGCGGGAGAGGTTACGAGCAGTACTTC. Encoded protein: CASSPISGRGYEQYF.